The T cell receptor (beta chain) under discussion was sequenced for a study of T cell responses to AZD1222 COVID-19 vaccine. Profiled with immunoSEQ multiplex PCR; TCRdb holds only in-frame clones, not every one. Among under 200,000 clones listed, about 91% were seen once. V dropped 10 bases and J dropped 3 bases, with 16 bases sitting between them. The germline V gene has CDR1 LNHDA and CDR2 SQIVND (reference sequence). This CDR3 is 14 amino acids long. Points from the study as a whole: Nearly half of spike-specific TCRs reportedly go after variant regions that carry no mutations. Just a handful of AZD1222 recipients tested seropositive at baseline.

Concerning this clone itself: Antigen specificity is unknown.

The source was peripheral blood, collected on day 0 of AZD1222 vaccination. This clonotype originated in an adult in good health. The chain uses TRBV19 and TRBJ2-1, with D possibly being TRBD1 (6 bases). In nucleotides, the CDR3 is TGTGCCACCTTAAATACGGACAGCTACAATGAGCAGTTCTTC. It specifies CATLNTDSYNEQFF.